This T cell receptor beta chain is from a study of T cell responses to AZD1222 COVID-19 vaccine. A remark on this clone: The antigen remains undetermined.

Study findings and constraints: Mapped onto spike, vaccine-associated CD4 TCRs spanned it and were dominant at 160-218 and 743-854.

Sequenced by immunoSEQ multiplex PCR; TCRdb stores in-frame clones only, minus some. The repertoire holds about 140,000 clones, with around 92% as singletons. This TCR was recovered from an adult who received the AZD1222 COVID-19 vaccine. The source material was peripheral blood, sampled 28 days after the second AZD1222 dose.

As DNA, the CDR3 is TGTGCCAGCAGCCTTGGACAGCGAAATTCACCCCTCCACTTT. This translates into CASSLGQRNSPLHF. This sequence joins TRBV7-6 and TRBJ1-6; D is perhaps TRBD1 (6 bases). This CDR3 comprises 14 residues. CDR1 and CDR2 (germline): SGHVS, FNYEAQ. The V end was cut by 5 bases, the J end by 7 bases, with 12 bases between. The full variable domain, rest sourced from reference TRBV7-6 and TRBJ1-6, is GAGVSQSPRYKVTKRGQDVALRCDPISGHVSLYWYRQALGQGPEFLTYFNYEAQQDKSGLPNDRFSAERPEGSISTLTIQRTEQRDSAMYRCASSLGQRNSPLHFGNGTRLTVT.